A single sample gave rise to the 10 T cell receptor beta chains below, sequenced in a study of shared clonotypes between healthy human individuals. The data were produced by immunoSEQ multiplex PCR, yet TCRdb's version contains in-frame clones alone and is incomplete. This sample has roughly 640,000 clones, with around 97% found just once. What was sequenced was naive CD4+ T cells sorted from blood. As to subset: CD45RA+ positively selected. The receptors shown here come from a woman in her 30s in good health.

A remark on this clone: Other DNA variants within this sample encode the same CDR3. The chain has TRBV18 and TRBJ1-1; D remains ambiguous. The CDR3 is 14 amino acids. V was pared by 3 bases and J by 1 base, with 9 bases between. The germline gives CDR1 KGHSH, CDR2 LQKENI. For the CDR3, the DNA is TGTGCCAGCTCACCTCGGACGGAGAACACTGAAGCTTTCTTT. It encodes CASSPRTENTEAFF. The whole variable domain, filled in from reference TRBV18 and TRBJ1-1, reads NAGVMQNPRHLVRRRGQEARLRCSPMKGHSHVYWYRQLPEEGLKFMVYLQKENIIDESGMPKERFSAEFPKEGPSILRIQQVVRGDSAAYFCASSPRTENTEAFFGQGTRLTVV.

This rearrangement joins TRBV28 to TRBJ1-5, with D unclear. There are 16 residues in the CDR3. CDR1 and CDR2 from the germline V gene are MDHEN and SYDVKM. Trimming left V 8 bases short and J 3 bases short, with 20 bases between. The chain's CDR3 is CASYSFISGYNQPQHF. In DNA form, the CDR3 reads TGTGCCAGCTACAGTTTTATTTCGGGCTACAATCAGCCCCAGCATTTT. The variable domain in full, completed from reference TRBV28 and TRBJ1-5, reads DVKVTQSSRYLVKRTGEKVFLECVQDMDHENMFWYRQDPGLGLRLIYFSYDVKMKEKGDIPEGYSVSREKKERFSLILESASTNQTSMYLCASYSFISGYNQPQHFGDGTRLSIL.

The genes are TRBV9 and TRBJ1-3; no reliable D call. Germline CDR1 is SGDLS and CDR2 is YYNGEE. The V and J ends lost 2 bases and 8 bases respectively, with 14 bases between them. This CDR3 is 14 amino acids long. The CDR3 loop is CASSVPPTPDTIYF. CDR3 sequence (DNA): TGTGCCAGCAGCGTGCCTCCCACGCCCGACACCATATATTTT.

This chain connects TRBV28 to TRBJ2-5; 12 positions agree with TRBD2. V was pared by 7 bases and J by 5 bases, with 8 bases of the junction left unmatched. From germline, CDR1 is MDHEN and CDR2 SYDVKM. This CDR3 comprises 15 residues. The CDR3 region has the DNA TGTGCCAGCATATCTAGCGGGAGGGGTTATGAGACCCAGTACTTC. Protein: CASISSGRGYETQYF.

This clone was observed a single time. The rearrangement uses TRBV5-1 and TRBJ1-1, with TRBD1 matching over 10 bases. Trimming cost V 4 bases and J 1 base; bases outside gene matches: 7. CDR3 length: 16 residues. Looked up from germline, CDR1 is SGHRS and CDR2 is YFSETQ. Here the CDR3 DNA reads TGCGCCAGCAGCATGACAGGGGGCGTAACGAACACTGAAGCTTTCTTT. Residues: CASSMTGGVTNTEAFF.

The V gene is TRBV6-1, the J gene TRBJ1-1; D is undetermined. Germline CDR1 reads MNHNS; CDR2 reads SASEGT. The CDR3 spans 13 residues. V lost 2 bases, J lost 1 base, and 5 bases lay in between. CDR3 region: CASSETPNTEAFF. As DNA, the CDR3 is TGTGCCAGCAGTGAAACACCGAACACTGAAGCTTTCTTT.

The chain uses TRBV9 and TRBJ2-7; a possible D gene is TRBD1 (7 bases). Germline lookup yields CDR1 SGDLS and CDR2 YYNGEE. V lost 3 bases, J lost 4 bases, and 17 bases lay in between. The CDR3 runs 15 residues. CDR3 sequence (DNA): TGTGCCAGCAGCGCGAGGGGGGACAGCGTTTACGAGCAGTACTTC. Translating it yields CASSARGDSVYEQYF. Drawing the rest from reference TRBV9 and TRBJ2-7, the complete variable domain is DSGVTQTPKHLITATGQRVTLRCSPRSGDLSVYWYQQSLDQGLQFLIQYYNGEERAKGNILERFSAQQFPDLHSELNLSSLELGDSALYFCASSARGDSVYEQYFGPGTRLTVT.

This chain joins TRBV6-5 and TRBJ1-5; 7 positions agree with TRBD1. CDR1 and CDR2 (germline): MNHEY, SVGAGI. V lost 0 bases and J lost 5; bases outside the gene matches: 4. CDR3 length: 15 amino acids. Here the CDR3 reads CASSYSRQGDQPQHF. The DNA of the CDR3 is TGTGCCAGCAGTTACTCGAGGCAGGGGGATCAGCCCCAGCATTTT.

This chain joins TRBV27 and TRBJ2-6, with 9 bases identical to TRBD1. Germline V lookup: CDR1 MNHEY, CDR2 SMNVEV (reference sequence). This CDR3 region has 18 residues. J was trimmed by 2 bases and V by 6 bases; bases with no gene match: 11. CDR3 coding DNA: TGTGCCAGCAGACATTTTGGGACAGGGTACACTGGGGCCAACGTCCTGACTTTC. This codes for CASRHFGTGYTGANVLTF.

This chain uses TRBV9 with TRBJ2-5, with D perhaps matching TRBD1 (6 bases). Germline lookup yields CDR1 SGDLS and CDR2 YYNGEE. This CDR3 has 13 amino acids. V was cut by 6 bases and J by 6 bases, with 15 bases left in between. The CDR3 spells CASTPQGPQTQYF. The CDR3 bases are TGTGCCAGCACGCCACAGGGCCCCCAGACCCAGTACTTC. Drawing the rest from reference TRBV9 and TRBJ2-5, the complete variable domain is DSGVTQTPKHLITATGQRVTLRCSPRSGDLSVYWYQQSLDQGLQFLIQYYNGEERAKGNILERFSAQQFPDLHSELNLSSLELGDSALYFCASTPQGPQTQYFGPGTRLLVL.